This T cell receptor (beta chain) was captured by sequencing in a study of OX40 agonist ivuxolimab in advanced cancers. Study-wide background: An agonistic human IgG2 monoclonal antibody against OX40 (CD134) was given. Every patient in dose escalation had hepatocellular carcinoma, melanoma, renal cell or head and neck cancer. Prior anti-PD-1, anti-PD-L1 or anti-CTLA-4 therapy did not bar entry, and approximately 40% had some.

Measured with immunoSEQ multiplex PCR; TCRdb has only the in-frame clones, and not every one. The data contain roughly 70,000 clones, around 87% of them singletons. In the case of this clone: At one boundary the junction diverges from the germline segment, which might be a read error. At the DNA level, this CDR3 is encoded by other sequences in the same sample as well.

Looked up from germline, CDR1 is SGHRS and CDR2 is YFSETQ. The CDR3 length is 15 residues. The gene calls are TRBV5-1 and TRBJ2-3, with TRBD2 matching 9 bases. The sequencing here drew on CD4+ or CD8+ T cells sorted from blood, taken in a trial of the OX40 agonist ivuxolimab. This clonotype was sampled from an adult with an advanced solid tumor such as melanoma, head and neck, liver or kidney cancer. CDR3 coding DNA: TGCGCTAGCAGCTTCAGGCTAGCGGGAACAGATACGCAGTATTTT. This encodes CASSFRLAGTDTQYF.